One and the same sample provided the 23 T cell receptor beta chains below, sequenced in a study of blood T cell repertoires in COVID-19. Measured with immunoSEQ multiplex PCR; TCRdb has only the in-frame clones, and not every one. The table shows roughly 230,000 clones, with about four fifths occurring only once. The sample comprised PBMCs or T cells enriched from blood (not recorded which). Source of these receptors: a man in his fifties or sixties who had recovered from COVID-19.

The chain uses TRBV5-1 and TRBJ1-1, with TRBD1 matching over 7 bases. This CDR3 is built from 14 residues. V shed 1 base and J 5 bases; nucleotides not matched to a gene: 5. Germline assignment: CDR1 SGHRS and CDR2 YFSETQ. CDR3 sequence (DNA): TGCGCCAGCAGCTTGCGACAGGGAAGGACTGAAGCTTTCTTT. It is translated as CASSLRQGRTEAFF.

A note on this clone: Distinct nucleotide sequences in the sample also encode this CDR3. The chain recombines TRBV4-2 with TRBJ1-1; weak D call: TRBD1 (5 bases). This CDR3 comprises 15 residues. Germline lookup yields CDR1 LGHNA and CDR2 YNFKEQ. V lost 0 bases and J 0 bases, leaving 8 bases between the germline ends. CDR3 DNA: TGTGCCAGCAGCCAAGAGGGGGGTTTGAACACTGAAGCTTTCTTT. Translating gives CASSQEGGLNTEAFF.

This clone was recorded at least ten times. The rearrangement links TRBV2 to TRBJ1-4, with D perhaps matching TRBD1 (5 bases). Germline V gives CDR1 SNHLY, CDR2 FYNNEI. The CDR3 is 15 residues long. Trimming cost V 6 bases and J 0 bases, with 11 bases left between them. CDR3 bases: TGTGCCAGCAGCCCGGACACAACAACTAATGAAAAACTGTTTTTT. Its translation is CASSPDTTTNEKLFF.

This chain uses TRBV5-4 with TRBJ1-2, with D perhaps matching TRBD1 (5 bases). V was cut by 5 bases and J by 8 bases, with 10 bases left in between. Germline V gene data show CDR1 as SGHNT and CDR2 as YYREEE (reference sequence). The CDR3 loop spans 11 amino acids. The CDR3 sequence: CASRGGVGYTF. CDR3 nucleotide sequence: TGTGCCAGCAGGGGGGGGGTCGGCTACACCTTC.

The table lists this clone with a few counts. The chain recombines TRBV20-1 with TRBJ2-7; 7 bases fit TRBD1. The germline V gene has CDR1 DFQATT and CDR2 SNEGSKA (reference sequence). The CDR3 sequence is 14 residues long. V lost 3 bases to trimming and J lost 2 bases; unmatched junction nucleotides: 7. The CDR3 is CSASGPGQPYEQYF. In DNA form, the CDR3 reads TGCAGTGCTAGTGGTCCGGGACAGCCCTACGAGCAGTACTTC.

This chain connects TRBV6-1 to TRBJ1-1; D may be TRBD1 (6 bases). The germline V gene encodes CDR1 MNHNS and CDR2 SASEGT. The CDR3 extends over 13 amino acids. V lost 3 bases and J 10 bases, leaving 15 bases between the germline ends. The CDR3 loop is CASSDYAGARAFF. The CDR3 coding sequence is TGTGCCAGCAGTGATTACGCAGGGGCTCGAGCTTTCTTT.

The genes are TRBV3-1 (or the pseudogene TRBV3-2) and TRBJ2-3; 10 bases map to TRBD1. V shed 3 bases and J 4 bases; nucleotides not matched to a gene: 4. The length of the CDR3 is 15 residues. Germline CDR1 reads LGHDT; CDR2 reads YNNKEL (reference sequence). CDR3 amino acids: CASSQPGTGADTQYF. CDR3 sequence (DNA): TGTGCCAGCAGCCAGCCCGGGACAGGGGCAGATACGCAGTATTTT.

V usage is TRBV6-5 and J usage is TRBJ2-5, with 10 positions matching TRBD1. The germline V gene has CDR1 MNHEY and CDR2 SVGAGI. After removal of 7 bases from V and 4 bases from J, the junction contained 3 bases not matched to a gene. This CDR3 spans 13 amino acids. CDR3 loop: CASNRDRGETQYF. DNA for the CDR3: TGTGCCAGCAACCGGGACAGGGGAGAGACCCAGTACTTC.

The rearrangement joins TRBV7-9 to TRBJ1-3, with unresolved D. The germline V and J ends were trimmed by 3 bases and 0 bases, with 12 bases remaining between them. This CDR3 is built from 16 residues. Germline assignment: CDR1 SEHNR and CDR2 FQNEAQ (reference sequence). CDR3 in DNA: TGTGCCAGCAGCTTTTTCACCCTATCCTCTGGAAACACCATATATTTT. This gives the protein CASSFFTLSSGNTIYF. The variable domain in full, with the rest retrieved from reference TRBV7-9 and TRBJ1-3, is DTGVSQNPRHKITKRGQNVTFRCDPISEHNRLYWYRQTLGQGPEFLTYFQNEAQLEKSRLLSDRFSAERPKGSFSTLEIQRTEQGDSAMYLCASSFFTLSSGNTIYFGEGSWLTVV.

This sequence joins TRBV19 and TRBJ2-7; tentative D call: TRBD2 (6 bases). The CDR3 totals 14 residues. Germline V CDR1 and CDR2: LNHDA, SQIVND (reference sequence). The V and J ends lost 6 bases and 4 bases respectively, with 16 bases between them. The CDR3 DNA sequence: TGTGCCAGTAGCAGGACATCGGGGGAGTACGAGCAGTACTTC. Protein sequence: CASSRTSGEYEQYF.

The V call is TRBV19, the J call TRBJ1-5; D gene ambiguous. This CDR3 has 13 amino acids. Trimming took off 6 bases at V and 0 bases at J, with 6 bases between the two ends. Germline CDR1 LNHDA, CDR2 SQIVND (reference sequence). Written as DNA, the CDR3 is TGTGCCAGTAGGGGCTATAGCAATCAGCCCCAGCATTTT. It translates to CASRGYSNQPQHF.

The chain carries TRBV2 and TRBJ1-2; D remains unclear. Trimming stripped 4 bases from V and 6 bases from J, with 21 bases between. Germline CDR1 SNHLY, CDR2 FYNNEI. The length of the CDR3 is 16 residues. Here the CDR3 DNA reads TGTGCCAGCAGTGTGGGGAGAAGGAGTCCCGTAGATGGCTACACCTTC. Its translation: CASSVGRRSPVDGYTF.

V is TRBV6-5 and J is TRBJ2-7; D is undetermined. Trimming cost V 8 bases and J 3 bases, with 8 bases left between them. From germline, CDR1 is MNHEY and CDR2 SVGAGI. The CDR3 consists of 11 residues. CDR3 sequence: CASRQNYEQYF. CDR3 DNA sequence: TGTGCCAGCCGCCAGAACTACGAGCAGTACTTC.

This clone was recorded only once. The same CDR3 also results from other DNA sequences found in this sample. The chain links TRBV18 to TRBJ1-2; 8 nucleotides agree with TRBD1. The V gene end was trimmed by 4 bases and the J gene end by 5 bases; junction bases not matched to a gene: 3. Germline V gives CDR1 KGHSH, CDR2 LQKENI. The CDR3 runs to 13 residues. CDR3 residues: CASSLGQDYGYTF. CDR3 sequence (DNA): TGTGCCAGCTCACTGGGACAGGATTATGGCTACACCTTC.

The chain joins TRBV6-5 to TRBJ2-7; 11 bases map to TRBD2. Germline assignment: CDR1 MNHEY and CDR2 SVGAGI. This CDR3 contains 14 residues. V shed 5 bases, J shed 4 bases, and the junction held 4 bases outside the gene matches. Here the CDR3 DNA reads TGTGCCAGCAGTAGGGGGACTAGCGGTTACGAGCAGTACTTC. Protein product: CASSRGTSGYEQYF.

This clone turned up a few times. The chain joins TRBV5-1 to TRBJ1-6, with unresolved D. Trimming cost V 4 bases and J 10 bases, with 18 bases left between them. This CDR3 has 15 residues. Germline CDR1 and CDR2: SGHRS and YFSETQ. In nucleotides, the CDR3 is TGCGCCAGCAGCCTGGCCGCGGGCGAGGAGTCACCCCTCCACTTT. This codes for CASSLAAGEESPLHF.

The V gene is TRBV3-1 (or the pseudogene TRBV3-2), the J gene TRBJ2-5; 7 positions agree with TRBD1. The germline CDR1 and CDR2 sequences are LGHDT and YNNKEL (reference sequence). Trimming cost V 10 bases and J 5 bases; bases outside gene matches: 13. This CDR3 spans 14 amino acids. CDR3 residues: CATQDRVLIETQYF. The CDR3 DNA sequence: TGTGCCACCCAAGACAGGGTGCTGATTGAGACCCAGTACTTC.

The chain joins TRBV11-2 to TRBJ2-1; weak D call: TRBD2 (5 bases). There are 18 residues in the CDR3. V lost 2 bases to trimming and J lost 8 bases, with 25 bases between them. Germline V gene data show CDR1 as SGHAT and CDR2 as FQNNGV. The chain's CDR3 is CASSLKGDSWRAVDEQFF. The CDR3 region has the DNA TGTGCCAGCAGCTTAAAGGGCGACTCTTGGCGGGCGGTCGATGAGCAGTTCTTC.

The chain is built from TRBV19 and TRBJ2-7; a weak D match, TRBD1 (5 bases). This CDR3 comprises 14 residues. Germline assignment: CDR1 LNHDA and CDR2 SQIVND (reference sequence). V lost 2 bases and J 0 bases, leaving 8 bases between the germline ends. Here the CDR3 DNA reads TGTGCCAGTAGTATATCCGACAGCTCCTACGAGCAGTACTTC. Its translation: CASSISDSSYEQYF.

The chain uses TRBV7-3 and TRBJ2-3; 14 bases align to TRBD2. The CDR3 sequence is 18 residues long. V dropped 6 bases and J dropped 7; count of bases not matched to a gene: 15. CDR1 and CDR2 (germline): SGHTA, FQGTGA. The CDR3 DNA reads as TGTGCCAGCAGTCTAAGGGCAGGGGGGACTAGCGGGAGTCATACGCAGTATTTT. Translation gives CASSLRAGGTSGSHTQYF.

This chain uses TRBV18 with TRBJ2-7, with 9 bases that match TRBD1. This CDR3 contains 14 residues. Germline V gene data show CDR1 as KGHSH and CDR2 as LQKENI. Trimming took 6 bases from V and 4 from J; bases not matched to a gene: 7. DNA of the CDR3: TGTGCCAGCTCGCCGGGACAGGGCCCATACGAGCAGTACTTC. This sequence encodes CASSPGQGPYEQYF.

This sequence joins TRBV7-3 and TRBJ2-2; possible D gene TRBD2, 5 bases. The CDR3 runs to 14 residues. CDR1 and CDR2 from the germline V gene are SGHTA and FQGTGA. The V end was cut by 5 bases, the J end by 2 bases, with 9 bases between. The CDR3 DNA reads as TGTGCCAGCAGCCCGCTAGCTAACACCGGGGAGCTGTTTTTT. It encodes CASSPLANTGELFF. Complete variable domain (other parts from reference TRBV7-3 and TRBJ2-2): GAGVSQTPSNKVTEKGKYVELRCDPISGHTALYWYRQSLGQGPEFLIYFQGTGAADDSGLPNDRFFAVRPEGSVSTLKIQRTERGDSAVYLCASSPLANTGELFFGEGSRLTVL.

The chain employs TRBV6-2 or TRBV6-3 and TRBJ2-2, with 10 bases identical to TRBD1. CDR3 length equals 17 residues. Looked up from germline, CDR1 is MNHEY and CDR2 is SVGEGT. J was trimmed by 5 bases and V by 2 bases; bases with no gene match: 8. As DNA, the CDR3 is TGTGCCAGCAGTTACGCCAGGGACAGGGGTTGGACCGGGGAGCTGTTTTTT. Translating it yields CASSYARDRGWTGELFF.